This T cell receptor (beta chain) stems from a study of shared clonotypes between healthy human individuals. TCRdb's copy holds only in-frame clones and misses some; the assay was immunoSEQ multiplex PCR. The sample includes approximately 340,000 clones, about 73% of them seen just once. With respect to this clone: What it recognizes is unknown.

Study-wide findings and caveats: Clonotype sharing among the donors was expected to vary with sequencing depth.

The TCR comes from a man aged 25 to 45 in good health. Sequencing used memory CD4+ T cells sorted from blood. Sample subset: CD45RA-negative fraction.

The CDR3 sequence is CASSFRTGINEQFF. The CDR3 DNA sequence: TGTGCCAGCAGTTTCCGGACAGGGATCAATGAGCAGTTCTTC. The rearrangement uses TRBV28 and TRBJ2-1; 8 bases map to TRBD1. With V trimmed by 3 bases and J by 6 bases, 4 bases remained unmatched. The V gene's germline CDR1 is MDHEN and CDR2 SYDVKM. The CDR3 extends over 14 amino acids.